These 17 T cell receptor beta chains came from one sample sequenced in a study of blood T cell repertoires in COVID-19. The data were produced by immunoSEQ multiplex PCR, yet TCRdb's version contains in-frame clones alone and is incomplete. Of 150,000 to 200,000 clones listed, 85% are singletons. The sample comprised peripheral blood. The receptors were sampled from a man aged 55 to 70 with COVID-19, enrolled during active disease.

V usage is TRBV5-1 and J usage is TRBJ1-3, with D perhaps matching TRBD1 (5 bases). This CDR3 is built from 15 residues. Germline V gives CDR1 SGHRS, CDR2 YFSETQ. The V end was cut by 0 bases, the J end by 1 base, with 8 bases between. This CDR3 reads CASSLAQGSGNTIYF. CDR3 in DNA: TGCGCCAGCAGCTTGGCCCAGGGATCTGGAAACACCATATATTTT.

This clone was seen once. The chain employs TRBV7-8 and TRBJ1-5; a weak D match, TRBD1 (6 bases). Germline-derived CDR1 and CDR2 are SGHVS and FQNEAQ. The CDR3 runs to 16 residues. Deletions cut 5 bases from V and 6 bases from J, with 20 bases between. CDR3 loop: CASSAASQGLGQPQHF. CDR3 nucleotide sequence: TGTGCCAGCAGCGCCGCATCCCAGGGGTTGGGTCAGCCCCAGCATTTT.

This clone is a singleton in its sample. The chain employs TRBV29-1 and TRBJ1-1, with TRBD1 matching 11 bases. The CDR3 extends over 14 amino acids. Germline loops: CDR1 SQVTM, CDR2 ANQGSEA. The V and J ends lost 2 bases and 5 bases, in that order; junction bases with no gene match: 4. The DNA for the CDR3 is TGCAGCGTTGAACGTGGGACAGGGGGAACTGAAGCTTTCTTT. Translated: CSVERGTGGTEAFF.

The chain combines TRBV24-1 with TRBJ2-5, with D unresolved. V was trimmed by 0 bases and J by 14 bases, leaving 15 bases between them. The germline CDR1 and CDR2 sequences are KGHDR and SFDVKD. The CDR3 spans 13 residues. In nucleotides, the CDR3 is TGTGCCACCAGTGATTTGAACAGTCCGGTCCATTACTTC. Encoded protein: CATSDLNSPVHYF.

The J gene is TRBJ1-6, the V gene TRBV4-3; D possibly corresponds to TRBD1 (6 bases). The CDR3 totals 15 residues. Germline CDR1 is LGHNA and CDR2 is YSLEER. Trimming took 0 bases from V and 6 from J, leaving 9 bases between them. The CDR3 here is CASSQEGGPNSPLHF. CDR3 nucleotides: TGCGCCAGCAGCCAAGAAGGGGGTCCTAATTCACCCCTCCACTTT.

This chain links TRBV6-5 with TRBJ2-5; TRBD2 agrees at 14 bases. The CDR3 loop spans 15 amino acids. V was pared by 4 bases and J by 4 bases, with 2 bases of the junction left unmatched. Germline V gene data show CDR1 as MNHEY and CDR2 as SVGAGI. The CDR3 DNA reads as TGTGCCAGCAGTTGGGGGACTAGCGGGAGAGAGACCCAGTACTTC. Encoded protein: CASSWGTSGRETQYF.

This clone has just a few counts. V and J are TRBV3-1 (or the pseudogene TRBV3-2) and TRBJ1-5, with a possible D match to TRBD1 (5 bases). The V gene lost 4 bases and the J gene lost 7 bases, with 14 bases spanning the gap. The CDR3 runs to 14 residues. Germline V CDR1 and CDR2: LGHDT, YNNKEL (reference sequence). The CDR3 loop reads CASSPSGAGQPQHF. CDR3 bases: TGTGCCAGCAGCCCCAGCGGGGCGGGACAGCCCCAGCATTTT.

The V gene is TRBV18, the J gene TRBJ2-5, with D perhaps TRBD2 (6 bases). The CDR3 has 13 amino acids. V lost 5 bases, J lost 7 bases, and 14 bases lay in between. CDR1 is KGHSH, CDR2 LQKENI, per germline. This CDR3 is CASSIGQAGTQYF. CDR3 nucleotide sequence: TGTGCCAGCTCAATCGGCCAAGCGGGGACCCAGTACTTC. Complete variable domain (other parts from reference TRBV18 and TRBJ2-5): NAGVMQNPRHLVRRRGQEARLRCSPMKGHSHVYWYRQLPEEGLKFMVYLQKENIIDESGMPKERFSAEFPKEGPSILRIQQVVRGDSAAYFCASSIGQAGTQYFGPGTRLLVL.

This clone has just one count. This sequence joins TRBV11-2 and TRBJ2-7, with 11 bases identical to TRBD2. The CDR3 runs to 14 residues. Trimming removed 7 bases from V and 5 bases from J; junction bases left unmatched: 7. Germline CDR1 and CDR2: SGHAT and FQNNGV. The CDR3 nucleotides read TGTGCCAGCACCCCACCGACTAGCGGGAACGAGCAGTACTTC. Protein sequence: CASTPPTSGNEQYF.

V usage is TRBV27 and J usage is TRBJ2-1; tentatively, D is TRBD2 (5 bases). CDR3 length: 14 residues. Per germline, CDR1 MNHEY and CDR2 SMNVEV (reference sequence). The V end lost 2 bases, the J end lost 0 bases, and 5 bases lay between the germline ends. The CDR3 loop is CASSLTSSYNEQFF. Here the CDR3 DNA reads TGTGCCAGCAGTTTAACTAGCTCCTACAATGAGCAGTTCTTC.

The chain carries TRBV3-1 (or the pseudogene TRBV3-2) and TRBJ2-2; a weak D match, TRBD1 (6 bases). The germline V gene encodes CDR1 LGHDT and CDR2 YNNKEL (reference sequence). The germline V and J ends were trimmed by 2 bases and 1 base, with 8 bases remaining between them. The CDR3 has 15 amino acids. CDR3 in DNA: TGTGCCAGCAGCCAATACAGGGAGAACACCGGGGAGCTGTTTTTT. Translating it yields CASSQYRENTGELFF.

This chain connects TRBV11-2 to TRBJ2-1; 8 bases agree with TRBD2. Germline CDR1 is SGHAT and CDR2 is FQNNGV. Trimming removed 1 base from V and 0 bases from J; junction bases left unmatched: 11. The CDR3 is 19 amino acids. The CDR3, as DNA: TGTGCCAGCAGCTTAGTGGGGGCGTTTCGGGAGGGCTCCTACAATGAGCAGTTCTTC. This encodes CASSLVGAFREGSYNEQFF.

V is TRBV9 and J is TRBJ1-3, with TRBD1 identical over 7 bases. Germline V gives CDR1 SGDLS, CDR2 YYNGEE. The CDR3 has 14 residues. V was clipped by 7 bases and J by 0 bases; unmatched bases: 4. The CDR3 spells CASGQVNSGNTIYF. DNA of the CDR3: TGTGCCAGCGGACAGGTCAACTCTGGAAACACCATATATTTT.

V usage is TRBV3-1 (or the pseudogene TRBV3-2) and J usage is TRBJ2-3; D not certain. Trimming shortened V by 2 bases and J by 7 bases, and 7 bases separated the two germline ends. Germline V gene lookup returns CDR1 LGHDT and CDR2 YNNKEL (reference sequence). The CDR3 loop spans 12 amino acids. In DNA, the CDR3 is TGTGCCAGCAGCCAACGAGGCAATACGCAGTATTTT. This translates into CASSQRGNTQYF.

The chain joins TRBV27 to TRBJ2-3, with TRBD2 matching 10 bases. V dropped 3 bases and J dropped 4; count of bases not matched to a gene: 7. Germline lookup yields CDR1 MNHEY and CDR2 SMNVEV (reference sequence). CDR3 length: 16 amino acids. CDR3 DNA sequence: TGTGCCAGCAGTTTTCGGTCTAGCGGGAGCCCAGATACGCAGTATTTT. Translated: CASSFRSSGSPDTQYF.

The chain has TRBV6-5 and TRBJ2-3; 7 bases are a match to TRBD2. The CDR3 spans 12 residues. J gave up 0 bases and V 11 bases, and 2 bases lay outside the gene matches. Germline values: CDR1 MNHEY, CDR2 SVGAGI. The CDR3 sequence is CAGEGSTDTQYF. For the CDR3, the DNA is TGTGCCGGGGAGGGGAGCACAGATACGCAGTATTTT.

The rearrangement joins TRBV4-3 to TRBJ1-2; D perhaps matches TRBD1 (6 bases). The ends were cut back, 4 bases at V and 4 bases at J, with 16 bases in the middle. This CDR3 has 15 amino acids. The germline CDR1 and CDR2 sequences are LGHNA and YSLEER. The CDR3 region has the DNA TGCGCCAGCAGCCTTCTAACAGGGCTGGCCTATGGCTACACCTTC. This encodes CASSLLTGLAYGYTF.